The 6 T cell receptor beta chains listed next were all sequenced from one sample in a study of blood T cell repertoires in COVID-19. Sequencing used immunoSEQ multiplex PCR; TCRdb keeps in-frame clones, though not all of them. The sample consists of 150,000 to 200,000 clones, about 92% of them appearing once. The sequenced sample was peripheral blood. These TCRs come from an older woman with COVID-19, enrolled during active disease.

V gene TRBV18 combines with J gene TRBJ1-5, with D maybe TRBD1 (5 bases). Germline CDR1 KGHSH, CDR2 LQKENI. The CDR3 contains 18 residues. Trimming stripped 2 bases from V and 6 bases from J, with 23 bases between. The CDR3 sequence is CASSPSAAGLQAGQPQHF. DNA of the CDR3: TGTGCCAGCTCACCAAGTGCCGCAGGGCTCCAAGCAGGTCAGCCCCAGCATTTT.

The genes are TRBV18 and TRBJ2-5; no reliable D call. The germline CDR1 and CDR2 sequences are KGHSH and LQKENI. The CDR3 has 13 residues. Trimming cost V 7 bases and J 2 bases, with 11 bases left between them. The CDR3 loop reads CASFSGRQETQYF. The CDR3 DNA reads TGTGCCAGCTTCTCGGGTCGACAAGAGACCCAGTACTTC.

The chain joins TRBV6-6 to TRBJ2-7; TRBD1 matches at 8 bases. Germline V lookup: CDR1 MNHNY, CDR2 SVGAGI (reference sequence). The CDR3 extends over 12 amino acids. The CDR3 loop reads CAATGDSYEQYF. The CDR3 coding sequence is TGTGCTGCGACAGGGGACTCCTACGAGCAGTACTTC.

J is TRBJ1-5 and V is TRBV7-2; the D is unclear. There are 16 residues in the CDR3. Germline V gene sequence: CDR1 SGHTA, CDR2 FQGNSA. The V gene lost 0 bases and the J gene lost 6 bases, with 15 bases spanning the gap. The CDR3 spells CASSLAGGGLGQPQHF. CDR3 sequence (DNA): TGTGCCAGCAGCTTAGCTGGCGGCGGGCTCGGTCAGCCCCAGCATTTT.

This clone was seen just once. The chain carries TRBV27 and TRBJ1-3; perhaps TRBD1 as D (5 bases). Germline CDR1 MNHEY, CDR2 SMNVEV (reference sequence). Trimming removed 3 bases at V and 1 base at J, with 7 bases between. CDR3 length: 14 amino acids. CDR3 nucleotides: TGTGCCAGCAGTTTTGGGGGGTCTGGAAACACCATATATTTT. This codes for CASSFGGSGNTIYF.

For this clone: Other DNA sequences in this sample translate to the same CDR3. This chain connects TRBV7-9 to TRBJ2-7, with D possibly matching TRBD1 (6 bases). Trimming took 4 bases from V and 3 from J, leaving 7 bases between them. Germline V gene data show CDR1 as SEHNR and CDR2 as FQNEAQ (reference sequence). This CDR3 comprises 12 residues. CDR3 sequence reads: CASSSQGYEQYF. CDR3 nucleotides: TGTGCCAGCAGCTCACAGGGCTACGAGCAGTACTTC.